The T cell receptor beta chain under discussion was sequenced for a study of cytomegalovirus exposure and HLA in healthy donors (dated by TCRdb to the late 2010s). At the level of the whole study: An earlier analysis of some 500 of the donors reported 250 to 300 Gb of sequence data and some 100 million unique TCR beta sequences from around 200 million T cells. Roughly 300 gigabases of sequencing data and around 88 million unique TCR sequences made up an early release that covered approximately 650 HLA-typed donors. Of the 398 genotyped donors, about 80% fell in the genetic ancestry cluster associated with self-reported Caucasian donors. The study was designed to test whether signatures of past pathogen exposure could be identified by cataloging public T cell receptors. The study profiled the T cell repertoires of under 850 subjects by immunosequencing and related them to cytomegalovirus serostatus. Along with the roughly 610-subject first cohort, a separate validation cohort of roughly 110 different subjects was used. To predict cytomegalovirus infection status, the study brought together high-throughput TCR immunosequencing, statistical association of individual TCRs with disease status, and machine learning. A later analysis re-analyzed previously published TCR beta repertoires from approximately 670 donors and added high-resolution HLA genotyping to study TCR occurrence patterns. The later analysis used no new phenotypic data to find candidate immune exposures, relying instead on TCR beta sequences and their occurrence across donors. An earlier analysis of about 620 of the donors applied high-throughput TCR beta sequencing to assess whether each TCR beta V gene segment acted as functional or pseudogenic. Donor age, sex, ethnicity and CMV serostatus were compiled together with the repertoire data. Genome-wide SNP genotypes for about 65% of the roughly 670 donors were used in a later genetic analysis, which treated that subset as a discovery cohort. All discovery cohort repertoires had been generated on a single sequencing platform. Both class I and class II loci were covered by HLA typing, at four-digit resolution. The number of donors typed differed by locus, with roughly 620-640 for A, B, C, DRB1 and DQB1, around 500 for DQA1, 600 to 610 for DPA1, and under 490 for DPB1. Roughly 5 DR-DQ haplotypes were treated as single units for association and clustering because of strong linkage in the cohort. On average, over 200,000 unique TCR beta nucleotide sequences were sequenced per donor among more than 350 genotyped donors of the cohort, with roughly 18% of those sequences being non-productive. Results the study describes overall, beyond this receptor: Linkage disequilibrium might explain the correlated functional status among segregating V segments, but an unknown experimental factor could not be ruled out. V-gene and J-gene trimming of TCR beta chains was associated with a missense DCLRE1C variant in a later genetic analysis, and the association was replicated in an independent cohort. A later analysis found that TCR association rates varied across HLA loci, with DRB1 alleles showing the most associated TCRs and HLA-C alleles the fewest. A group of highly shared sequence variants was considered likely to be a technical artifact of the sequencing pipeline. In a later analysis, most CMV-associated TCR beta chains were found to appear HLA-restricted, with HLA associations seemingly driven largely by CMV exposure. Cytomegalovirus status was reported to be diagnosed by the classifier with high specificity and sensitivity in both the original and validation cohorts. In vitro tests confirmed that three of the cytomegalovirus-associated TCR beta chains recognize cytomegalovirus antigens. Several of the top co-occurrence clusters appeared to be linked to parvovirus B19, influenza, CMV and Epstein-Barr virus, according to a later analysis. The presence/absence analyses assumed that sequencing depth was roughly uniform across donors, and that assumption may not be true. Compared with equally common non-associated chains, HLA-associated TCR beta chains in a later analysis were more clonally expanded and had lower generation probabilities. Because some donors lacked HLA typing at each locus, the association tests relied only on the typed subset. Because the 87-base-pair reads could not distinguish some IMGT-functional V segments, including TRBV6-2 and TRBV6-3, those segments were excluded. CMV serostatus was the only immune exposure information available for the cohort. When HLA alleles, especially DR and DQ, strongly co-occurred, attributing TCR associations to individual alleles was difficult. The earlier analysis of about 600 of the donors excluded some 15 rarely observed V segments, including chromosome 9 orphons, because counts were too low. The authors suggested that the approach could potentially be generalized to other disease states and immunological phenotypes. A total of fewer than 200 TCR beta chains were listed by the study as associated with cytomegalovirus. A later genetic analysis reported fewer N-insertions in productive TCRs among donors in an Asian-associated ancestry cluster than the 666-donor mean. A later analysis associated some 17,000 TCR beta sequences with specific HLA alleles at a false discovery rate of 0.05. In an earlier analysis of some 540 of the donors, most TCR beta V segments appeared in productive rearrangements about 87% or about 30% of the time, broadly matching IMGT annotations. In this cohort, only TCR beta chains were sequenced, and detectable features were limited by the absence of alpha or paired-chain data. A further reported finding was that TCR beta sequences accurately predicted the HLA-A and HLA-B alleles for most subjects in the first cohort. While some public TCRs were present in many individuals, most TCR sequences turned up only very rarely across donors.

Spanning cysteine to phenylalanine, the CDR3 consists of 14 amino acids. Only CDR3 DNA remains: 42 bases, in frame from the first base. Deletion took 0 bases off V and 2 bases off J, with a span of 7 bases between the germline ends. Taken from the germline V gene, the CDR1 and CDR2 loops are SGHAT and FQNNGV. The method behind the library was the immunoSEQ multiplex PCR assay. A mixture of 60 forward primers for TCR Vbeta segments and 13 reverse primers for TCR Jbeta segments was used in the multiplex PCR. Amplification of the CDR3 region of rearranged TCR beta genes was performed with a multiplex PCR assay on genomic DNA. Amplified TCR beta libraries were sequenced as 87-base-pair reads on the Illumina HiSeq System. In the source study's methods: A later analysis counted about 80 million unique TCR beta chains across the 550 to 700 repertoires, and some 12 million of these chains were shared by at least two donors. To remove PCR and sequencing errors, raw reads were error-corrected and collapsed into unique sequences using a nearest-neighbor algorithm that merged closely related sequences. To assign V, D and J gene segments, CDR3 sequences were aligned to IMGT reference sequences. Each retained sequence needed at least a six-nucleotide match to both a V gene segment and a J gene segment. Rearrangements were called productive when the CDR3 lacked stop codons and stayed in frame with V and J; all others were non-productive. CDR3 was defined according to IMGT convention as the region running from the second conserved V-encoded cysteine to the conserved J-encoded phenylalanine. In an earlier analysis of approximately 500 of the donors, sequences lacking an unambiguous match to a single V gene segment were excluded. An earlier analysis of a few hundred of the donors classified V segments as functional when productive rearrangements were above 56.7% and as segregating when the standard deviation between donors was above 5%. A statistical classification framework was built for diagnosing cytomegalovirus status from the catalog of TCR beta chain sequences. In a later analysis, TCR nucleotide sequences were compared against IMGT/GENE-DB human TR gene sequences so that V and J genes could be assigned. In a later analysis, CDR3 sequences and most-parsimonious VDJ recombination scenarios were assigned using the TCRdist pipeline. A later analysis defined each TCR beta chain by its CDR3 amino acid sequence plus V-gene family, and excluded reads lacking a unique V-gene family. In a later analysis, around 650 highly shared, low-generation-probability nucleotide sequences were removed to address suspected cross-contamination and a sequencing artifact. A later analysis calculated a clonal expansion index for each public chain from normalized within-repertoire ranks of inferred template counts. Generation probabilities in a later analysis came from a VDJ recombination model fitted to out-of-frame rearrangements, and those results were checked against IGoR. Hypergeometric tests were used in a later analysis to score TCR-TCR, TCR-HLA and TCR-CMV co-occurrence, with a repertoire-size bias correction applied to the TCR pairs. A later analysis estimated false discovery rates by permuting HLA or CMV assignments 20 times. In a later analysis, co-occurring TCRs were grouped using DBSCAN, with TCRdist sequence similarity added in when clustering inside HLA-allele-positive subsets. Co-occurrence clustering excluded repertoires with fewer than 30,000 or more than 120,000 public chains, plus five with anomalous nucleotide sharing. As stored in TCRdb, this immuneACCESS dataset retains in-frame rearrangements with V and J assigned. A fraction of the clones does not appear; measured against another copy, unresolved V genes explain less than half of the discrepancy, and the remainder lacks a known reason. The DNA was the basis for D and trimming; V, J and clone size are from that table. The sample table records about 100,000 clones; 84% of these occur just once. The ten top clones hold roughly 1.2% of the sample.

The cohort consisted of 666 healthy bone marrow donors. Cohort members were all nominally healthy when sampled, although unrecorded immune exposures were likely present. The donor was CMV seronegative and belonged to the group of 320 or so seronegative cohort members. Each donor provided a peripheral blood sample, and peripheral blood mononuclear cells were used for TCR beta sequencing. The Qiagen DNeasy Blood Extraction Kit was used to extract genomic DNA from the blood cell samples. About this clone itself: What this receptor recognizes is not known. The input lacks base qualities; no much larger clone sits a single base away.

The chain couples TRBV11-2 to TRBJ2-5, with the D segment identity uncertain. This TCR came from a woman in her late teens or twenties in good health and CMV-seronegative. Sequencing was performed on PBMCs. CDR3 loop: CASSLELLQETQYF. The DNA is as follows: TGTGCCAGCAGCTTAGAACTCCTGCAAGAGACCCAGTACTTC.